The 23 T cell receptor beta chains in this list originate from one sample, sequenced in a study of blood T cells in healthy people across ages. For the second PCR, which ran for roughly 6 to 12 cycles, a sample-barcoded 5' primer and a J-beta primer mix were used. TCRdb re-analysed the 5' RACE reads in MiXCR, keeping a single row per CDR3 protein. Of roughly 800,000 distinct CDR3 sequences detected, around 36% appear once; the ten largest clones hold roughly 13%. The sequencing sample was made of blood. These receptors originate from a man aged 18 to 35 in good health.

The chain's CDR3 is CASSLEGHLNYGYTF. CDR3 DNA sequence: TGTGCCAGCAGCTTAGAGGGGCACCTTAACTATGGCTACACCTTC. J is TRBJ1-2 and V is TRBV5-6; D possibly corresponds to TRBD1 (5 bases). Trimming took off 2 bases at V and 1 base at J, with 12 bases between the two ends. Germline assignment: CDR1 SGHDT and CDR2 YYEEEE. The CDR3 spans 15 residues.

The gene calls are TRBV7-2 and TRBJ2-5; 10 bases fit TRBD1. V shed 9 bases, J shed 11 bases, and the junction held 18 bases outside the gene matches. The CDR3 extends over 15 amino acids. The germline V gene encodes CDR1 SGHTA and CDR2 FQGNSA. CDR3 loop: CASSQGQGVIDEQYF. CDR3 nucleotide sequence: TGTGCCAGTAGCCAAGGACAGGGGGTTATCGATGAGCAGTACTTC. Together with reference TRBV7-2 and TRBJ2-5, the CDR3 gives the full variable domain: GAGVSQSPSNKVTEKGKDVELRCDPISGHTALYWYRQSLGQGLEFLIYFQGNSAPDKSGLPSDRFSAERTGGSVSTLTIQRTQQEDSAVYLCASSQGQGVIDEQYFGPGTRLLVL.

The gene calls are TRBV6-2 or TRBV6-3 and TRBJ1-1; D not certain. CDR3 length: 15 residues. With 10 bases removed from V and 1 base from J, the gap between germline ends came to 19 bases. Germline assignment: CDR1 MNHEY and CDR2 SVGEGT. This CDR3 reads CATTTEGRGNTEAFF. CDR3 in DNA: TGTGCCACCACTACGGAGGGCCGCGGGAACACTGAAGCTTTCTTT.

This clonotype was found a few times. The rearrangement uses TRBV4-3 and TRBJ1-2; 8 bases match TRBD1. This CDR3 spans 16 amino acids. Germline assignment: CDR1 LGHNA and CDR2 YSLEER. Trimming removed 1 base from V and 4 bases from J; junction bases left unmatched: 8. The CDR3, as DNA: TGCGCCAGCAGCCAAGGATCCGGGACAGGCTTCTATGGCTACACCTTC. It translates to CASSQGSGTGFYGYTF.

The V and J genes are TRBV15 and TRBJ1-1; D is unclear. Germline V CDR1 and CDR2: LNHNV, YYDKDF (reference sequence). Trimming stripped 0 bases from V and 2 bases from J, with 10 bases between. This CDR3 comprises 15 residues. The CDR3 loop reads CATSRDTGYNTEAFF. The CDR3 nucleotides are TGTGCCACCAGCAGAGATACGGGTTACAACACTGAAGCTTTCTTT.

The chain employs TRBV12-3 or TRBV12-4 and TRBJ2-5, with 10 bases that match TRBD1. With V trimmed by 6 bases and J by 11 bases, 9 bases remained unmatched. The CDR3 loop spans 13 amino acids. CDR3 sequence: CASSKGQGYEQYF. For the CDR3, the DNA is TGTGCCAGCAGCAAGGGACAGGGGTATGAGCAGTACTTC.

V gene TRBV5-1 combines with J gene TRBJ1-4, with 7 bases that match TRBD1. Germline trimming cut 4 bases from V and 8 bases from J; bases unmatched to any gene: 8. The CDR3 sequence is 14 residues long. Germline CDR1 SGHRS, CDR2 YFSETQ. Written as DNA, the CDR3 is TGCGCCAGCAGCCCACGGGGACAGCCAGAAAAACTGTTTTTT. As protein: CASSPRGQPEKLFF.

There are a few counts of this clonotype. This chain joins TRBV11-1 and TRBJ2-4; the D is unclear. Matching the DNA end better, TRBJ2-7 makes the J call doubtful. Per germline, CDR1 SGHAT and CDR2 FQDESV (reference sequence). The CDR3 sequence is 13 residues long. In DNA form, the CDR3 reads TGTGCCAGCAGCTTCCCGGCTTACAACGAGCAGTACTTC. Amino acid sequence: CASSFPAYNEQYF.

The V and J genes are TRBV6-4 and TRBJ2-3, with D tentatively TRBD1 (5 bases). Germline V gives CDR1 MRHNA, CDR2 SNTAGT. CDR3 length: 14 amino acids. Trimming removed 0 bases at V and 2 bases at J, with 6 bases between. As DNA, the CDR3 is TGTGCCAGCAGTGACTCGACAGACACAGATACGCAGTATTTT. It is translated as CASSDSTDTDTQYF.

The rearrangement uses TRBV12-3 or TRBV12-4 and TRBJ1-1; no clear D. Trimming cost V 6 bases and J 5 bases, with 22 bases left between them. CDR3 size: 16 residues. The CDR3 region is CASSPYPGRRRTEAFF. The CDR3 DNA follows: TGTGCCAGCAGCCCTTACCCGGGCCGCCGAAGGACTGAAGCTTTCTTT.

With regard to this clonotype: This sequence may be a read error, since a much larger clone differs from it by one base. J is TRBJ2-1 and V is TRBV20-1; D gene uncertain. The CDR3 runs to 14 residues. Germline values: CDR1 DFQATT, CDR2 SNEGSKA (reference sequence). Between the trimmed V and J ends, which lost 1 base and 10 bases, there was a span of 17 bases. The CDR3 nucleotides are TGCAGTGCTAGAGGGCCGGTCAGGTCCTACGAGCAGTTCTTC. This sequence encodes CSARGPVRSYEQFF.

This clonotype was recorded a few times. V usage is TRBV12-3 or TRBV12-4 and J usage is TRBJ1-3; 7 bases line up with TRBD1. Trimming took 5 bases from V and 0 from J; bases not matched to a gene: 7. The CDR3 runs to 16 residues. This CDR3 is CASSTSDRNSGNTIYF. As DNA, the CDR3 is TGTGCCAGCAGTACATCGGACAGGAACTCTGGAAACACCATATATTTT.

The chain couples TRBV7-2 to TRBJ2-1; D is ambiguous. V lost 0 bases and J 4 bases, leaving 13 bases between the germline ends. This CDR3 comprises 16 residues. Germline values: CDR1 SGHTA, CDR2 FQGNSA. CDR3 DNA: TGTGCCAGCAGCTTAGCGAGGACCAGCAGGTACAATGAGCAGTTCTTC. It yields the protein CASSLARTSRYNEQFF. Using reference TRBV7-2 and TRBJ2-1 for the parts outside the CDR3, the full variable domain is GAGVSQSPSNKVTEKGKDVELRCDPISGHTALYWYRQSLGQGLEFLIYFQGNSAPDKSGLPSDRFSAERTGGSVSTLTIQRTQQEDSAVYLCASSLARTSRYNEQFFGPGTRLTVL.

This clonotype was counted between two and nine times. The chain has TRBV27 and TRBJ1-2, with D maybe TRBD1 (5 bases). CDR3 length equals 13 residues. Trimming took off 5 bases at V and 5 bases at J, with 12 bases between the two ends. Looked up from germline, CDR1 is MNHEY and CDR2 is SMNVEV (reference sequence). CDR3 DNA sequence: TGTGCCAGCAGTGTCAACGGGGGGTATGGCTACACCTTC. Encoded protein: CASSVNGGYGYTF.

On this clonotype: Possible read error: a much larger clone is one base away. CDR3 sequence: CASSSLEHNQPQHF. In nucleotides, the CDR3 is TGTGCCAGCAGCTCCTTGGAACACAATCAGCCCCAGCATTTT. The chain employs TRBV7-2 and TRBJ1-5; D gene unclear. Trimming took 4 bases from V and 3 from J, leaving 10 bases between them. From germline, CDR1 is SGHTA and CDR2 FQGNSA. This CDR3 has 14 residues.

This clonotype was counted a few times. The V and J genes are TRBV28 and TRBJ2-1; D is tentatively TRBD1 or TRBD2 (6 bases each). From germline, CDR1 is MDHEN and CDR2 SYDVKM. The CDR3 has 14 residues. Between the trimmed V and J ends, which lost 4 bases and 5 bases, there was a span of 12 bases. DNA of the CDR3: TGTGCCAGCAGTTCGCGGGACAAAGACAATGAGCAGTTCTTC. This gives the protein CASSSRDKDNEQFF. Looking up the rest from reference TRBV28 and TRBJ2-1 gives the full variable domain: DVKVTQSSRYLVKRTGEKVFLECVQDMDHENMFWYRQDPGLGLRLIYFSYDVKMKEKGDIPEGYSVSREKKERFSLILESASTNQTSMYLCASSSRDKDNEQFFGPGTRLTVL.

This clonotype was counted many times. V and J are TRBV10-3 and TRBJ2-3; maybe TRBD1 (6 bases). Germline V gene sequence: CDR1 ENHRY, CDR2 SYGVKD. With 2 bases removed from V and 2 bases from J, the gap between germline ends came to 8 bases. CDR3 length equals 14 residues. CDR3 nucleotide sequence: TGTGCCATCAGTGAGCCAGGGGTCACAGATACGCAGTATTTT. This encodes CAISEPGVTDTQYF.

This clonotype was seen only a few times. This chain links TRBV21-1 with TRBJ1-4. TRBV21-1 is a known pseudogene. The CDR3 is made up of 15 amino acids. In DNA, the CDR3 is TGTGCCAGCAGCAAAGTAGTTTTTGTTCCGGAAAAACTGTTTTTT. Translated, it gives CASSKVVFVPEKLFF.

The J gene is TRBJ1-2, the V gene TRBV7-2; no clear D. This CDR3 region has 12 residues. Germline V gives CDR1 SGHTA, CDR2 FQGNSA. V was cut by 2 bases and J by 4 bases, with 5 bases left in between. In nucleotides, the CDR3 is TGTGCCAGCAGCTTATTTACCTATGGCTACACCTTC. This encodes CASSLFTYGYTF.

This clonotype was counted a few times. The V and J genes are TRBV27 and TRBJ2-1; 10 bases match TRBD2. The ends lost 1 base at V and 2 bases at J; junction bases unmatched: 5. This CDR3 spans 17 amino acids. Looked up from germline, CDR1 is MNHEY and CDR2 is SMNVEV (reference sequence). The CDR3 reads CASSLLASGGAYNEQFF. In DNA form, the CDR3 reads TGTGCCAGCAGTTTATTAGCTAGCGGGGGCGCCTACAATGAGCAGTTCTTC.

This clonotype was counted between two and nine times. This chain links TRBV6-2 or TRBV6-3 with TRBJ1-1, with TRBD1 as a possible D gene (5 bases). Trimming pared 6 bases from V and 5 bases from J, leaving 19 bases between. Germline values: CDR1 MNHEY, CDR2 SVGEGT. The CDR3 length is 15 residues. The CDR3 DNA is TGTGCCAGCAGCCCACGGGACTGGGGAGCTACTGAAGCTTTCTTT. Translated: CASSPRDWGATEAFF.

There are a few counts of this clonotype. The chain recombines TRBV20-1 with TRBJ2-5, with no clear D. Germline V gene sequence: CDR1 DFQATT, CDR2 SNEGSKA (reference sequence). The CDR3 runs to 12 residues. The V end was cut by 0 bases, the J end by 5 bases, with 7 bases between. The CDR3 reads CSAREEGETQYF. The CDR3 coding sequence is TGCAGTGCTAGAGAGGAAGGGGAGACCCAGTACTTC.

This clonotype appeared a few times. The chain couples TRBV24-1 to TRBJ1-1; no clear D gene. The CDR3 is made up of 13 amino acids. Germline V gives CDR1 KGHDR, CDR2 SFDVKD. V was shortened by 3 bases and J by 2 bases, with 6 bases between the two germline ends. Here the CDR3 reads CATSDLYNTEAFF. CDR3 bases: TGTGCCACCAGTGATCTGTACAACACTGAAGCTTTCTTT.